This T cell receptor (beta chain) was sequenced for a study of blood T cell repertoires in COVID-19. Study summary: Acute-phase and convalescent COVID-19 samples originated in the United States, Italy and Spain. The analysed material was cDNA or gDNA that came from T cells, B-cell-depleted T cells, or PBMCs.

In the authors' methods: For nucleated cells, counts were estimated from reference gene primer amplification. The table came from immunoSEQ multiplex PCR; TCRdb's copy has only in-frame clones and leaves some out. V and J calls and clone size are as listed in that table; D and trimming were resolved from the DNA. The table shows fewer than 200,000 clones, with about 83% occurring only once. As to this clone: The sample carries other DNA sequences with the same CDR3.

The germline gives CDR1 SGHNT, CDR2 YYREEE (reference sequence). There are 15 residues in the CDR3. J gave up 2 bases and V 0 bases, and 3 bases lay outside the gene matches. This receptor was obtained from a man aged 60 to 69 with acute or convalescent COVID-19. The chain carries TRBV5-4 and TRBJ1-2; 8 bases are a match to TRBD1. Material for sequencing was peripheral blood. The CDR3 loop is CASSLDRGKNYGYTF. Here the CDR3 DNA reads TGTGCCAGCAGCTTGGACAGGGGGAAAAACTATGGCTACACCTTC.